Sequencing of this TCR beta chain was carried out in a study of response to subunit inactivated influenza vaccine. General observations from the study: The authors offered the suggestion that each seasonal influenza vaccination recruits few new T cells.

The ends were cut back, 4 bases at V and 4 bases at J, with 11 bases in the middle. This CDR3 is 14 amino acids long. CDR1 is LGHDT, CDR2 YNNKEL, per germline (reference sequence). This clonotype was detected only a few times. Its specificity is not known. From the RT-PCR reads, TCRdb called clonotypes with MiXCR, one entry per CDR3 protein. The sample consists of 150,000 or so distinct CDR3 sequences, about 11% of them appearing once. Sequenced here: non-naive T cells sorted from PBMCs, sampled 45 days after vaccination. The chain is built from TRBV3-1 and TRBJ1-3; maybe TRBD1 (6 bases). The origin of this receptor is a man in his fifties or sixties who received an inactivated influenza vaccine. The CDR3 region has the DNA TGTGCCAGCAGCCGGACAGTAGTCGGAAACACCATATATTTT. Translation gives CASSRTVVGNTIYF.